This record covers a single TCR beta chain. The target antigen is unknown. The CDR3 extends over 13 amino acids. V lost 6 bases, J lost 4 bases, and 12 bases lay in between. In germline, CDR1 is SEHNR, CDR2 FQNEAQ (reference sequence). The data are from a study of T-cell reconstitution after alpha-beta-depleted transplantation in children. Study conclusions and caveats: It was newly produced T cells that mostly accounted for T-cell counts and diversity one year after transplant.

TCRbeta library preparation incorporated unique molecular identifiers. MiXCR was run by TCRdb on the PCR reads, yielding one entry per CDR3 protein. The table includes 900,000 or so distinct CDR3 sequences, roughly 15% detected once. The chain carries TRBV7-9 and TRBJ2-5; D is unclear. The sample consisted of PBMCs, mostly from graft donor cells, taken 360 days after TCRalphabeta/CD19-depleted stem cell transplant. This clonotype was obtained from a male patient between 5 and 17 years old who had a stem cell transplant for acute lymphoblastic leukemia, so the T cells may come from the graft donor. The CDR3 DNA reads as TGTGCCAGCAGAATCGACGGTCTAGAGACCCAGTACTTC. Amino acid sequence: CASRIDGLETQYF.